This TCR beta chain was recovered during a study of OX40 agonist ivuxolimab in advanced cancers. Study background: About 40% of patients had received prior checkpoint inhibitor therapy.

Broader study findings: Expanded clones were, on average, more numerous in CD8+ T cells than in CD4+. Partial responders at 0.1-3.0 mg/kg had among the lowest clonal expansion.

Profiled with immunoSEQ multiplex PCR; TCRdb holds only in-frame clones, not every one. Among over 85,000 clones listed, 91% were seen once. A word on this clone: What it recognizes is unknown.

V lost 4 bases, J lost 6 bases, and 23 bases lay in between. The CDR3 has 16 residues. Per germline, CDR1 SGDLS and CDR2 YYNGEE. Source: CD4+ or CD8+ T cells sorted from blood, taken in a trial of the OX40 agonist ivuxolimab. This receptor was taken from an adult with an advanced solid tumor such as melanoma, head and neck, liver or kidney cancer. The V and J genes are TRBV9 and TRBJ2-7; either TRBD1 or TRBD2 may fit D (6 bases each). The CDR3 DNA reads TGTGCCAGCAGCCCCACGTCTGGGGGCGGGAAAGGCGAGCAGTACTTC. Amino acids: CASSPTSGGGKGEQYF.